Listed here are 22 T cell receptor beta chains from one sample, sequenced in a study of blood T cell repertoires in COVID-19. Clones were sequenced by immunoSEQ multiplex PCR, and TCRdb holds only the in-frame ones, with some missing. Among some 66,000 clones listed, approximately 87% were seen once. Sample: peripheral blood. These receptors all stem from an older woman with acute or convalescent COVID-19.

The chain couples TRBV11-3 to TRBJ2-3, with 7 bases fitting TRBD1. The CDR3 has 15 amino acids. CDR1 is SGHNT, CDR2 YENEEA, per germline. V lost 5 bases, J lost 4 bases, and 9 bases stayed unmatched. This chain's CDR3 is CASSPRQGSADTQYF. Written as DNA, the CDR3 is TGTGCCAGCAGCCCCCGACAGGGTTCCGCAGATACGCAGTATTTT.

This chain joins TRBV10-1 and TRBJ2-3, with D possibly TRBD1 on 6 matching bases. The V gene lost 0 bases and the J gene lost 5 bases, with 12 bases spanning the gap. The CDR3 is 15 amino acids. The germline V gene encodes CDR1 WNHNN and CDR2 SYGVQD (reference sequence). The CDR3 sequence: CASSESIGGGDTQYF. The CDR3 DNA follows: TGCGCCAGCAGTGAGTCGATAGGGGGTGGAGATACGCAGTATTTT.

The chain is built from TRBV7-9 and TRBJ2-1, with a tentative D call TRBD2 (6 bases). This CDR3 contains 15 residues. CDR1 is SEHNR and CDR2 is FQNEAQ in the germline V gene (reference sequence). Deletions cut 3 bases from V and 3 bases from J, with 12 bases between. The CDR3 is CASSLGRLGYNEQFF. Written as DNA, the CDR3 is TGTGCCAGCAGCTTGGGGAGGTTGGGCTACAATGAGCAGTTCTTC.

The chain has TRBV28 and TRBJ1-5, with D perhaps matching TRBD1 (5 bases). The CDR3 runs to 17 residues. CDR1 MDHEN and CDR2 SYDVKM come from the germline V gene. Deletions cut 2 bases from V and 0 bases from J, with 14 bases between. CDR3 coding DNA: TGTGCCAGCAGTTTACGGTTGGGGGGATATAGCAATCAGCCCCAGCATTTT. Its translation is CASSLRLGGYSNQPQHF.

The chain couples TRBV6-6 to TRBJ2-5; 7 nucleotides agree with TRBD2. Germline assignment: CDR1 MNHNY and CDR2 SVGAGI (reference sequence). There are 17 residues in the CDR3. The J segment lost 5 bases and the V segment lost 5 bases, leaving 17 bases of the junction unmatched. The CDR3 sequence is CASSPPGLGGWVETQYF. The CDR3 bases are TGTGCCAGCAGTCCCCCAGGACTGGGGGGGTGGGTGGAGACCCAGTACTTC.

This clone turned up a few times. The V and J genes are TRBV7-9 and TRBJ1-1, with D unclear. The CDR3 sequence is 13 residues long. Germline values: CDR1 SEHNR, CDR2 FQNEAQ (reference sequence). The V end was cut by 1 base, the J end by 3 bases, with 6 bases between. In nucleotides, the CDR3 is TGTGCCAGCAGCTTAGGGCAGTACACTGAAGCTTTCTTT. The encoded protein is CASSLGQYTEAFF.

This clone was detected a few times. This sequence joins TRBV18 and TRBJ1-1; tentative D call: TRBD1 (6 bases). CDR3 length equals 15 residues. V dropped 3 bases and J dropped 3 bases, with 14 bases sitting between them. The germline V gene has CDR1 KGHSH and CDR2 LQKENI. The CDR3 region is CASSPSQGLDTEAFF. The DNA of the CDR3 is TGTGCCAGCTCACCCAGTCAGGGGTTGGACACTGAAGCTTTCTTT. Supplemented by reference TRBV18 and TRBJ1-1, the full variable domain reads NAGVMQNPRHLVRRRGQEARLRCSPMKGHSHVYWYRQLPEEGLKFMVYLQKENIIDESGMPKERFSAEFPKEGPSILRIQQVVRGDSAAYFCASSPSQGLDTEAFFGQGTRLTVV.

V is TRBV2 and J is TRBJ1-2, with D possibly TRBD1 on 6 matching bases. The length of the CDR3 is 13 residues. From germline, CDR1 is SNHLY and CDR2 FYNNEI. V was cut by 7 bases and J by 4 bases, with 13 bases left in between. CDR3 sequence reads: CASTLGTIYGYTF. The DNA for the CDR3 is TGTGCCAGCACCCTCGGGACAATCTATGGCTACACCTTC.

The chain's CDR3 is CASSLDGLNYGYTF. Here the CDR3 DNA reads TGCGCCAGCAGCTTGGATGGCTTAAACTATGGCTACACCTTC. This chain connects TRBV5-1 to TRBJ1-2; unclear D gene. V lost 0 bases, J lost 2 bases, and 8 bases lay in between. This CDR3 spans 14 amino acids. CDR1 and CDR2 (germline): SGHRS, YFSETQ.

V gene TRBV20-1 combines with J gene TRBJ1-6; D gene uncertain. This CDR3 contains 15 residues. Trimming cost V 3 bases and J 0 bases, with 9 bases left between them. Germline-derived CDR1 and CDR2 are DFQATT and SNEGSKA (reference sequence). CDR3 sequence reads: CSASWESSYNSPLHF. CDR3 sequence (DNA): TGCAGTGCTAGTTGGGAGAGCTCCTATAATTCACCCCTCCACTTT.

The J gene is TRBJ1-5, the V gene TRBV6-5, with a tentative D call TRBD1 (5 bases). Germline CDR1 reads MNHEY; CDR2 reads SVGAGI. V was clipped by 6 bases and J by 2 bases, with 14 bases between them. CDR3 length: 15 amino acids. DNA for the CDR3: TGTGCCAGCAGCCAGGGATATTGGGGCAATCAGCCCCAGCATTTT. Its translation is CASSQGYWGNQPQHF.

The chain employs TRBV27 and TRBJ1-2, with 8 bases aligning to TRBD1. The CDR3 has 14 residues. Trimming removed 5 bases from V and 3 bases from J; junction bases left unmatched: 5. CDR1 and CDR2 from the germline V gene are MNHEY and SMNVEV (reference sequence). The DNA for the CDR3 is TGTGCCAGCAGTAGGACAGGGACCTACTATGGCTACACCTTC. It codes for CASSRTGTYYGYTF.

V usage is TRBV30 and J usage is TRBJ1-3; no firm D call. Between the trimmed V and J ends, which lost 2 bases and 8 bases, there was a span of 10 bases. The CDR3 length is 12 residues. Per the germline V gene, CDR1 is GTSNPN and CDR2 is SVGIG (reference sequence). This CDR3 reads CAWSTGKYTIYF. CDR3 coding DNA: TGTGCCTGGAGTACGGGGAAATACACCATATATTTT.

This clone was found a few times. The chain has TRBV9 and TRBJ2-1, with D possibly matching TRBD1 (6 bases). Trimming pared 8 bases from V and 5 bases from J, leaving 17 bases between. This CDR3 comprises 14 residues. Germline V gives CDR1 SGDLS, CDR2 YYNGEE. CDR3 loop: CASNRQAWDNEQFF. DNA for the CDR3: TGTGCCAGTAATCGACAGGCCTGGGACAATGAGCAGTTCTTC.

This sequence joins TRBV5-6 and TRBJ2-7, with TRBD2 matching 7 bases. Germline CDR1 SGHDT, CDR2 YYEEEE. V was clipped by 4 bases and J by 6 bases; unmatched bases: 13. This CDR3 has 15 amino acids. The CDR3 coding sequence is TGTGCCAGCAGCCGGCCATCAGGGAGGGCTAGCGAGCAGTACGTC. Translation: CASSRPSGRASEQYV.

The J gene is TRBJ1-3, the V gene TRBV6-6; no clear D. Trimming left V 7 bases short and J 4 bases short, with 8 bases between. The CDR3 has 12 residues. Germline lookup yields CDR1 MNHNY and CDR2 SVGAGI (reference sequence). This chain's CDR3 is CASTQWGNTIYF. The CDR3 DNA is TGTGCCAGCACCCAGTGGGGAAACACCATATATTTT.

The CDR3: CASQQSYGYTF. The CDR3 bases are TGTGCCAGCCAACAGAGCTATGGCTACACCTTC. The chain joins TRBV2 to TRBJ1-2, with D unresolved. The CDR3 is 11 residues long. Germline values: CDR1 SNHLY, CDR2 FYNNEI. V lost 8 bases to trimming and J lost 4 bases, with 8 bases between them.

The J gene is TRBJ2-1, the V gene TRBV7-2; the D is unclear. Germline V gene sequence: CDR1 SGHTA, CDR2 FQGNSA. The CDR3 sequence is 14 residues long. Trimming removed 3 bases from V and 7 bases from J, with 13 bases in between. This chain's CDR3 is CASSFGSAANEQFF. CDR3 DNA: TGTGCCAGCAGCTTTGGTTCCGCGGCTAATGAGCAGTTCTTC.

The chain combines TRBV19 with TRBJ1-3, with TRBD1 identical over 7 bases. Looked up from germline, CDR1 is LNHDA and CDR2 is SQIVND (reference sequence). Trimming removed 5 bases from V and 1 base from J; junction bases left unmatched: 5. CDR3 size: 15 residues. This CDR3 is CASSAGQASGNTIYF. For the CDR3, the DNA is TGTGCCAGTAGTGCCGGACAGGCGTCTGGAAACACCATATATTTT.

The chain joins TRBV28 to TRBJ1-2; TRBD1 matches at 10 bases. V shed 1 base and J 4 bases; nucleotides not matched to a gene: 6. This CDR3 spans 16 amino acids. CDR1 is MDHEN and CDR2 is SYDVKM in the germline V gene. The CDR3 spells CASSLSGQGVGYGYTF. CDR3 nucleotide sequence: TGTGCCAGCAGTTTATCTGGACAGGGGGTGGGCTATGGCTACACCTTC.

The V gene is TRBV7-2, the J gene TRBJ1-5; the D is unclear. The ends were cut back, 2 bases at V and 0 bases at J, with 14 bases in the middle. The V gene's germline CDR1 is SGHTA and CDR2 FQGNSA. The CDR3 is 17 amino acids. In DNA form, the CDR3 reads TGTGCCAGCAGCTTATTCGTGGGCTCCCATAGCAATCAGCCCCAGCATTTT. Translated: CASSLFVGSHSNQPQHF.

This rearrangement joins TRBV7-3 to TRBJ1-2; 9 nucleotides agree with TRBD1. This CDR3 is built from 14 residues. Per the germline V gene, CDR1 is SGHTA and CDR2 is FQGTGA. Trimming cost V 5 bases and J 4 bases; bases outside gene matches: 5. This chain's CDR3 is CASSRDREGYGYTF. CDR3 coding DNA: TGTGCCAGCAGCCGGGACAGGGAAGGCTATGGCTACACCTTC.